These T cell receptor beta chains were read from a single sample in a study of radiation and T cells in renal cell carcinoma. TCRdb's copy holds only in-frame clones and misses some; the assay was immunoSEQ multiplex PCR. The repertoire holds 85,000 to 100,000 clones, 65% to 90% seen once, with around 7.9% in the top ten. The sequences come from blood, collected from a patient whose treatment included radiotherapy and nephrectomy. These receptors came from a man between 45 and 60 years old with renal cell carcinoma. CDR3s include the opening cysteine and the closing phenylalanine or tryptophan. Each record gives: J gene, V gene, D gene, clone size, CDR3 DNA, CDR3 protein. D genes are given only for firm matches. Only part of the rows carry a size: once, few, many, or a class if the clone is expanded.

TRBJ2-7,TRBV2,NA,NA,TGTGCCAGCAGATCCGGGACTGAGTACTTC,CASRSGTEYF
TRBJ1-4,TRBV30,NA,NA,TGTGCCTGGAGTTATCTTTCGGGGAACATTCCGGGCGGAAAACTGTTTTTT,CAWSYLSGNIPGGKLFF
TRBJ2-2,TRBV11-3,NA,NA,TGTGCCAGCAGCTTACACGGGGACACCGGGGAGCTGTTTTTT,CASSLHGDTGELFF
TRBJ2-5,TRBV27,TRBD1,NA,TGTGCCAGCAGACGACCGGGACAGCAAGAGACCCAGTACTTC,CASRRPGQQETQYF
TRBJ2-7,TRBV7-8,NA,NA,TGTGCCAGCAGCTTAGAACCCAGGGGCTACGAGCAGTACTTC,CASSLEPRGYEQYF
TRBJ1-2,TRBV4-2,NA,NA,TGTGCCAGCAGCCAAGATCTAGGGGGGAACTATGGCTACACCTTC,CASSQDLGGNYGYTF
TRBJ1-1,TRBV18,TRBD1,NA,TGTGCCAGCTCACCACCAGACAGGGGAGAGGGTAGGACTGAAGCTTTCTTT,CASSPPDRGEGRTEAFF
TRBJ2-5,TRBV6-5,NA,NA,TGTGCCAGCAGTTACTCGAATTCCAGGTACCAAGAGACCCAGTACTTC,CASSYSNSRYQETQYF
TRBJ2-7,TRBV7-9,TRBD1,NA,TGTGCCACCAGGATTGCGGACAGGGAAGGTGGGGAGCAGTACTTC,CATRIADREGGEQYF
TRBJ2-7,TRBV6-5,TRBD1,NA,TGTGCCAGCAGTGCCCCCGGGACAGCTCTCTACGAGCAGTACTTC,CASSAPGTALYEQYF
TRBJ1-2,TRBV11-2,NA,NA,TGTGCCAGCAGCACTTCCTGGGGAATCTATGGCTACACCTTC,CASSTSWGIYGYTF
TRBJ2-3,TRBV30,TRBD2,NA,TGTGCCTGGAGTGTAGCGGGGACCGCCACAGATACGCAGTATTTT,CAWSVAGTATDTQYF
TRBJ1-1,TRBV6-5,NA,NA,TGTGCCAGCAGGGACGGGGGGCGGGCTGAAGCTTTCTTT,CASRDGGRAEAFF
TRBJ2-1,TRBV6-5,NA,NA,TGTGCCAGCAGTTACACGACGCGCGGCGATGAGCAGTTCTTC,CASSYTTRGDEQFF
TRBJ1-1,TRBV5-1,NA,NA,TGCGCCAGCTCTTCTGTGAACACTGAAGCTTTCTTT,CASSSVNTEAFF
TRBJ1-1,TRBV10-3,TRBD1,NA,TGTGCCATCCAGGGGGGAAGGGAAAGTGAAGCTTTCTTT,CAIQGGRESEAFF
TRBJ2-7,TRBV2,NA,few,TGTGCCAGCAAAATCCGGGGGACGACGGGCGAGCAGTACTTC,CASKIRGTTGEQYF
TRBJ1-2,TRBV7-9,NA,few,TGTGCCAGCAGCTTATCTCGAACTTCCTATGGCTACACCTTC,CASSLSRTSYGYTF
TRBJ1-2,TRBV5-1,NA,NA,TGCGCCAGCAGCTGGCAGGACCCCGCCGCCGATGGCTACACCTTC,CASSWQDPAADGYTF
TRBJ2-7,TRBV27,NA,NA,TGTGCCAGCAGTTTATCTTGGGGGGAGAGCTACGAGCAGTACTTC,CASSLSWGESYEQYF
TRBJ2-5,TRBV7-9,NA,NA,TGTGCCAGCAGCTTGGCCGGGGGTCTCGAGACCCAGTACTTC,CASSLAGGLETQYF
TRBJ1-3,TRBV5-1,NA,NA,TGCGCCAGCAGCTTGGTGCCGGCCTCTGGAAACACCATATATTTT,CASSLVPASGNTIYF
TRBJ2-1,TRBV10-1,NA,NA,TGCGCCAGCGCCGCTTCTTACAATGAGCAGTTCTTC,CASAASYNEQFF
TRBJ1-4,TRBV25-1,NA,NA,TGTGCCAGCAGTGAATTCGTAAGGGGGGAAAAACTGTTTTTT,CASSEFVRGEKLFF